This TCR beta chain was recovered during a study of Graves' ophthalmopathy and Graves' hyperthyroidism. Whole-study results and caveats: In separating ophthalmopathy from stable hyperthyroidism, a 13-signature model achieved about 90% sensitivity and around 81% specificity. Blood shared most expanded thyroid clonotypes above 0.001 frequency.

Amplification targeted the TCR beta CDR3 regions, with RNA transcripts as the source material. HTBI primers served in a first-round RT-PCR, which a second-round multiplex PCR followed. TCRdb reprocessed the multiplex PCR reads with MiXCR, giving one entry per CDR3 protein. The data show more than 550,000 distinct CDR3 sequences, with roughly two fifths seen just once and over 2.5% held by the top ten. This clonotype was found a few times. Its specificity is not known. One base away lies a much larger clone, so this may be a sequencing read error. Active ophthalmopathy (CAS at least 3, NOSPECS at least 4), lasting under 3 months. Other autoimmune diseases, uncontrolled infections, pregnancy or lactation excluded patients from enrollment. The CDR3 runs to 14 residues. Germline loops: CDR1 SGHVS, CDR2 FNYEAQ.

The source material was peripheral blood. The clonotype originates from an adult man with Graves' ophthalmopathy. The chain links TRBV7-6 to TRBJ1-5, with D perhaps TRBD1 (5 bases). CDR3 in DNA: TGTGCCAGCAGCTTAGGTCCCAGGGATCAGCCCCGGCATTTT. Translation: CASSLGPRDQPRHF.